The next 8 T cell receptor beta chains were all read from a single sample in a study of Ad26.COV2.S vaccination and SARS-CoV-2 variants. Sequencing used immunoSEQ multiplex PCR; TCRdb keeps in-frame clones, though not all of them. Here the sample spans about 320,000 clones, about 85% being singletons. This sample's treatment: 15 to 20 received Ad26.COV2.S at low or high dose, single or two shots; 5 received placebo; per-sample allocation not given. The samples were gathered on day 63 after the first injection of vaccine or placebo. The input for sequencing was peripheral blood, taken in a trial of Ad26.COV2.S vaccine versus placebo. The receptors were gathered from a person aged 18 to 65 who received the Ad26.COV2.S COVID-19 vaccine or a placebo.

This clone appeared once. The genes are TRBV6-6 and TRBJ2-7; D not certain. Germline V CDR1 and CDR2: MNHNY, SVGAGI (reference sequence). The CDR3 is 13 amino acids. Trimming took off 6 bases at V and 0 bases at J, with 9 bases between the two ends. The CDR3 sequence: CASSLVSSYEQYF. For the CDR3, the DNA is TGTGCCAGCAGCCTAGTCAGCTCCTACGAGCAGTACTTC.

The rearrangement links TRBV18 to TRBJ2-6; D unclear. Per the germline V gene, CDR1 is KGHSH and CDR2 is LQKENI. Trimming removed 6 bases from V and 0 bases from J, with 9 bases in between. The CDR3 is 15 residues long. In DNA form, the CDR3 reads TGTGCCAGCTCCCCCCTCGACTCTGGGGCCAACGTCCTGACTTTC. Its protein is CASSPLDSGANVLTF. The full variable domain, its missing parts supplied by reference TRBV18 and TRBJ2-6, is NAGVMQNPRHLVRRRGQEARLRCSPMKGHSHVYWYRQLPEEGLKFMVYLQKENIIDESGMPKERFSAEFPKEGPSILRIQQVVRGDSAAYFCASSPLDSGANVLTFGAGSRLTVL.

This chain links TRBV2 with TRBJ1-1, with D perhaps matching TRBD1 (5 bases). CDR1 is SNHLY and CDR2 is FYNNEI in the germline V gene. Trimming pared 3 bases from V and 3 bases from J, leaving 11 bases between. This CDR3 spans 14 amino acids. CDR3 loop: CASSERGADTEAFF. Written as DNA, the CDR3 is TGTGCCAGCAGTGAGAGGGGAGCGGACACTGAAGCTTTCTTT.

This chain links TRBV12-3 or TRBV12-4 with TRBJ1-5; no definite D call. Deletions cut 1 base from V and 5 bases from J, with 3 bases between. The CDR3 loop spans 12 amino acids. CDR3 DNA: TGTGCCAGCAGTTTAGGTCATCAGCCCCAGCATTTT. It translates to CASSLGHQPQHF.

The chain couples TRBV28 to TRBJ2-7, with 10 nucleotides matching TRBD1. Trimming removed 3 bases from V and 4 bases from J; junction bases left unmatched: 12. CDR3 size: 17 residues. The V gene's germline CDR1 is MDHEN and CDR2 SYDVKM. The CDR3: CASSFPLGDRGVYEQYF. The CDR3, as DNA: TGTGCCAGCAGTTTTCCTCTTGGGGACAGGGGCGTTTACGAGCAGTACTTC.

The chain couples TRBV7-9 to TRBJ1-2, with 9 nucleotides matching TRBD1. This CDR3 is built from 17 residues. The germline gives CDR1 SEHNR, CDR2 FQNEAQ (reference sequence). V was clipped by 5 bases and J by 0 bases; unmatched bases: 10. The CDR3 sequence: CASSPWDRAHANYGYTF. For the CDR3, the DNA is TGTGCCAGCAGCCCCTGGGACAGGGCCCATGCTAACTATGGCTACACCTTC.

The V and J genes are TRBV19 and TRBJ1-6, with D tentatively TRBD1 (6 bases). Trimming took 3 bases from V and 5 from J, leaving 8 bases between them. The CDR3 is 14 residues long. Germline V CDR1 and CDR2: LNHDA, SQIVND (reference sequence). The CDR3 DNA follows: TGTGCCAGTAGTATCCGGGACAATAATTCACCCCTCCACTTT. It specifies CASSIRDNNSPLHF. Full variable domain (outside the CDR3, taken from reference TRBV19 and TRBJ1-6): DGGITQSPKYLFRKEGQNVTLSCEQNLNHDAMYWYRQDPGQGLRLIYYSQIVNDFQKGDIAEGYSVSREKKESFPLTVTSAQKNPTAFYLCASSIRDNNSPLHFGNGTRLTVT.

The chain recombines TRBV6-5 with TRBJ1-6; D is ambiguous. Germline V gene data show CDR1 as MNHEY and CDR2 as SVGAGI. V lost 5 bases and J lost 7, with 6 bases in between. The CDR3 runs 12 residues. This CDR3 reads CASSPSNSPLHF. CDR3 sequence (DNA): TGTGCCAGCAGTCCCAGCAATTCACCCCTCCACTTT.